A selection of T cell receptor beta chains follows, all from one sample in a study of identical twins. TCRdb recomputed calls from the 5' RACE reads with MiXCR, one row per CDR3 protein. This table holds about 240,000 distinct CDR3 sequences, under 12% found once. Sequencing used memory T cells sorted from blood. The receptor set was obtained from a man in his fifties or sixties in good health. CDR3s include the opening cysteine and the closing phenylalanine or tryptophan. D genes are given only for firm matches. Some rows have no size entry. The others give once, few or many, or a class for an expanded clone.

>.|TRBJ2-1|.|TRBV11-1
TGTGCCAGCACCCCGGGTAGTTGGGATGAGCAGTTCTTC
CASTPGSWDEQFF
>TRBD2|TRBJ2-1|.|TRBV20-1
TGCAGTGGGACTAGCGGGGGGCCTGAGCAGTTCTTC
CSGTSGGPEQFF
>TRBD2|TRBJ2-1|.|TRBV10-3
TGTGCCATCAGTGGGACTAGCGGGAACAATGAGCAGTTCTTC
CAISGTSGNNEQFF
>TRBD1|TRBJ2-5|.|TRBV7-2
TGTGCCAGCAGCCCTCGAGCCGGGACAGGGCCAGAGACCCAGTACTTC
CASSPRAGTGPETQYF
>.|TRBJ2-5|.|TRBV4-3
TGCGCCAGCAGCCAACAGGGGCTACAAGAGACCCAGTACTTC
CASSQQGLQETQYF
>TRBD1|TRBJ1-2|few|TRBV12-3/TRBV12-4
TGTGCCAGCACAGGGGGCGCGTATGGCTACACCTTC
CASTGGAYGYTF
>.|TRBJ2-6|many|TRBV2
TGTGCCAGCTCCGCACCTAGCGTTGGCTGGGCCAACGTCCTGACTTTC
CASSAPSVGWANVLTF
>.|TRBJ2-7|few|TRBV6-2/TRBV6-3
TGTGCCAGCAGTTACTCTGCTCCAGGTATCTACGAGCAGTACTTC
CASSYSAPGIYEQYF
>.|TRBJ2-2|many|TRBV4-3
TGCGCCAGCAGCCCCGGAGGGTTGGTCCTCAGGAGGAACACCGGGGAGCTGTTTTTT
CASSPGGLVLRRNTGELFF
>TRBD1|TRBJ2-7|many|TRBV5-1
TGCGCCAGCAGCTCCGGACAGGGGATCGAGCAGTACTTC
CASSSGQGIEQYF
>.|TRBJ1-2|few|TRBV7-6
TGTGCCAGCAGCCTAGGGGACCCAGGTCGTGGCTACACCTTC
CASSLGDPGRGYTF
>.|TRBJ2-3|.|TRBV20-1
TGCAGTGCTAGTGTAGCGACTAGCACAGATACGCAGTATTTT
CSASVATSTDTQYF
>TRBD1|TRBJ2-5|.|TRBV2
TGTGCCAGCAGTGGGGACAGGGCCCGAGAGACCCAGTACTTC
CASSGDRARETQYF
>TRBD2|TRBJ2-5|.|TRBV7-9
TGTGCCAGCAGCTCCGGACTAGCGGGAGACAAGAAAGAGACCCAGTACTTC
CASSSGLAGDKKETQYF
>.|TRBJ1-1|few|TRBV6-5
TGTGCCAGCAGTTACAGGGGGGCTGAAGCTTTCTTT
CASSYRGAEAFF